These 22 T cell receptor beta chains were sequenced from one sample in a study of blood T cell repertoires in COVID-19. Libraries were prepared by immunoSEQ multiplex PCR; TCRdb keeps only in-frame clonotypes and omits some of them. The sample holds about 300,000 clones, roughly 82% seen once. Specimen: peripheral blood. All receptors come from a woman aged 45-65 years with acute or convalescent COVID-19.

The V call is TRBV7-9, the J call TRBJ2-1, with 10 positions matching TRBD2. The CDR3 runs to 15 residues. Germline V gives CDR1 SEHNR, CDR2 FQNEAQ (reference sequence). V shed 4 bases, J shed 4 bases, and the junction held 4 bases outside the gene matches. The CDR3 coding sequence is TGTGCCAGCAGCTCGGGACTAGCGTCTTACAATGAGCAGTTCTTC. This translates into CASSSGLASYNEQFF.

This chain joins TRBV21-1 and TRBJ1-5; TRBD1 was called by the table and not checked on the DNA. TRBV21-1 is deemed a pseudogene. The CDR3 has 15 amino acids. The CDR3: CASSQPTGGTQPQHF. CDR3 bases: TGTGCCAGCAGCCAGCCGACAGGGGGCACTCAGCCCCAGCATTTT.

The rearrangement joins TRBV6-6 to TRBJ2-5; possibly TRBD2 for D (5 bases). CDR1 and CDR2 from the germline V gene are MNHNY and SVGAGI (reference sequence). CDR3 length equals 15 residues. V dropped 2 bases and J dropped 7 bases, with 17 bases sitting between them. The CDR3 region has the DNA TGTGCCAGCAGTTACCCACAGCGATTCGGGGTGACCCAGTACTTC. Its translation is CASSYPQRFGVTQYF.

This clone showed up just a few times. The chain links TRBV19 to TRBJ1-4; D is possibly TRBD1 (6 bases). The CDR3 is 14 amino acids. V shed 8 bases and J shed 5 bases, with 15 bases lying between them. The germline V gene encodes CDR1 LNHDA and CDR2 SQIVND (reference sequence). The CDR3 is CASLISDRNEKLFF. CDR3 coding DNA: TGTGCCAGTCTTATCTCGGACAGAAATGAAAAACTGTTTTTT.

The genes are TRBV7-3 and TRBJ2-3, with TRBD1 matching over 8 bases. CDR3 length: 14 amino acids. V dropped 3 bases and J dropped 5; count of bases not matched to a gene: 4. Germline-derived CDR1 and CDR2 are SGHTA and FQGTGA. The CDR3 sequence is CASSLDRVGDTQYF. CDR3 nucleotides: TGTGCCAGCAGCTTGGACAGGGTAGGAGATACGCAGTATTTT.

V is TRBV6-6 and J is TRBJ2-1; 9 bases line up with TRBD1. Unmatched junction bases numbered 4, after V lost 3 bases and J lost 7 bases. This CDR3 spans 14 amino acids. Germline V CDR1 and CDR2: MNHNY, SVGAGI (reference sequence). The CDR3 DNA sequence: TGTGCCAGCAGTTATCCGACAGGGGGGAATGAGCAGTTCTTC. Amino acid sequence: CASSYPTGGNEQFF.

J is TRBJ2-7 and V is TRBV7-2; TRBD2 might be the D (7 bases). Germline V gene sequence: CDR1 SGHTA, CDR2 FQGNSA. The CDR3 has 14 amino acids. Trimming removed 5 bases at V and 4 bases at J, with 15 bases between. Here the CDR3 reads CASSKGGARYEQYF. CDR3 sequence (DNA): TGTGCCAGCAGCAAAGGGGGGGCGCGGTACGAGCAGTACTTC.

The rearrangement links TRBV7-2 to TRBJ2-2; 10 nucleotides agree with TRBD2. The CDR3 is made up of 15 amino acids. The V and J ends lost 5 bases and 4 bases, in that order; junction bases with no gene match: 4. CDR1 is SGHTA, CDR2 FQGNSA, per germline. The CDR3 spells CASSISGRLTGELFF. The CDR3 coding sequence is TGTGCCAGCAGCATTAGCGGGAGGCTCACCGGGGAGCTGTTTTTT.

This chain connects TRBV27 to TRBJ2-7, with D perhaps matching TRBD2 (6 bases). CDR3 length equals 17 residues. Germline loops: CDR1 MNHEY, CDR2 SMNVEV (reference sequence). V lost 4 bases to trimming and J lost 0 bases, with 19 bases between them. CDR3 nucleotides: TGTGCCAGCAGTTCAAGACTAGGTGGAGGGAGCTCCTACGAGCAGTACTTC. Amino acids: CASSSRLGGGSSYEQYF.

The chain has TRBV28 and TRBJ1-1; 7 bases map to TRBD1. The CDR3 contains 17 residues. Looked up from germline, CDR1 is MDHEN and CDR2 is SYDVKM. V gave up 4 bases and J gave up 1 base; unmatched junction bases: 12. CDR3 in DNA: TGTGCCAGCAGTTCGGCGGGACAGCTAGACGGGAACACTGAAGCTTTCTTT. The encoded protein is CASSSAGQLDGNTEAFF.

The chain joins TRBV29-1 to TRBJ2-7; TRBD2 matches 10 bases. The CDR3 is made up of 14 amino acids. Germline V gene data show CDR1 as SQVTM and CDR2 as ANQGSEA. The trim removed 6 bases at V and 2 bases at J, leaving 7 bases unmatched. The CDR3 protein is CSVLLAGSTYEQYF. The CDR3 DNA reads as TGCAGCGTCCTACTAGCGGGATCCACCTACGAGCAGTACTTC.

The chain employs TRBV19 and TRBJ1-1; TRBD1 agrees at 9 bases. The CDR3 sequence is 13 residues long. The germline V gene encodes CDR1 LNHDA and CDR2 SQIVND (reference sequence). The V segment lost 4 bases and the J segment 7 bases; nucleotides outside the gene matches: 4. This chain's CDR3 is CASSKDRGFEAFF. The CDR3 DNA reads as TGTGCCAGTAGTAAGGACAGGGGATTTGAAGCTTTCTTT.

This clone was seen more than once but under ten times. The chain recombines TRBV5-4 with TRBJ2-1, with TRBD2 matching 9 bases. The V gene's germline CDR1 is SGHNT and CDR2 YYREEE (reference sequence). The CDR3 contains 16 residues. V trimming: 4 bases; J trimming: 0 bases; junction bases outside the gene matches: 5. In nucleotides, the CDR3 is TGTGCCAGCAGCCGAGATAGCGGGAGCTCCTACAATGAGCAGTTCTTC. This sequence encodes CASSRDSGSSYNEQFF.

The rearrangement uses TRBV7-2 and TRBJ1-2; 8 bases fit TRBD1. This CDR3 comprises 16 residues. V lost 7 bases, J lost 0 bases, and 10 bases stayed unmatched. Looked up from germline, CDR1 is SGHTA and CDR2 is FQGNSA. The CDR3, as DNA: TGTGCCAGCACCGACAGGGGTGCTAACGCTAACTATGGCTACACCTTC. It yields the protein CASTDRGANANYGYTF.

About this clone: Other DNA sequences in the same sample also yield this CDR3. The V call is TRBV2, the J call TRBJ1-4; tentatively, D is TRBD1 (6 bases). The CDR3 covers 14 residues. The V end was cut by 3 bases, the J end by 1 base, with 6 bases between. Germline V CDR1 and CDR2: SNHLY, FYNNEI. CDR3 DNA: TGTGCCAGCAGTGAGGACAGAACTAATGAAAAACTGTTTTTT. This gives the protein CASSEDRTNEKLFF.

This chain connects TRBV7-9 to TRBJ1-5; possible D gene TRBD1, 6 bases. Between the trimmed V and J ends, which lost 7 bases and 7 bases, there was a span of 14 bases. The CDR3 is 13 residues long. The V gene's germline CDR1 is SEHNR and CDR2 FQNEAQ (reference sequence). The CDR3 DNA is TGTGCCAGCAACGACAGGTGGGAACAGCCCCAGCATTTT. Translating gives CASNDRWEQPQHF. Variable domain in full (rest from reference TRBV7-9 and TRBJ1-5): DTGVSQNPRHKITKRGQNVTFRCDPISEHNRLYWYRQTLGQGPEFLTYFQNEAQLEKSRLLSDRFSAERPKGSFSTLEIQRTEQGDSAMYLCASNDRWEQPQHFGDGTRLSIL.

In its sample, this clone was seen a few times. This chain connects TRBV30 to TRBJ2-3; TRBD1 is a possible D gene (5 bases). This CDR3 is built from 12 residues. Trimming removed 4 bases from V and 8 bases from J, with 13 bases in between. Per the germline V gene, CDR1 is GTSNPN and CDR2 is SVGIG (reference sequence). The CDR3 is CAWKATQGTQYF. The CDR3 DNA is TGTGCCTGGAAGGCCACCCAGGGTACGCAGTATTTT.

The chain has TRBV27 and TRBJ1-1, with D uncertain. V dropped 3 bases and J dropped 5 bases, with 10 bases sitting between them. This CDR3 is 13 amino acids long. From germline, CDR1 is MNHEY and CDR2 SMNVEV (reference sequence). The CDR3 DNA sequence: TGTGCCAGCAGTTTTGGTTTGAGGACTGAAGCTTTCTTT. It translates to CASSFGLRTEAFF.

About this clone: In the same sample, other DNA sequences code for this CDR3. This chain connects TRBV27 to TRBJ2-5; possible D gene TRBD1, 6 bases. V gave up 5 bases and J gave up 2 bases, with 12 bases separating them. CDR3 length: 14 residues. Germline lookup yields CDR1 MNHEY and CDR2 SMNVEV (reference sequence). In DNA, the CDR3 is TGTGCCAGCAGTACAGGGTCCCCTCAAGAGACCCAGTACTTC. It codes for CASSTGSPQETQYF.

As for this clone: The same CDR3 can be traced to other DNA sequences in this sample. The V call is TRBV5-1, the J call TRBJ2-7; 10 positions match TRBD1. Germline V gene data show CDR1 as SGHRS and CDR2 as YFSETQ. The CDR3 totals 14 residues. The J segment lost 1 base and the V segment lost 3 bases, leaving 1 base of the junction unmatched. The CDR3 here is CASSSGQGSYEQYF. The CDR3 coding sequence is TGCGCCAGCAGCTCGGGACAGGGGTCCTACGAGCAGTACTTC.

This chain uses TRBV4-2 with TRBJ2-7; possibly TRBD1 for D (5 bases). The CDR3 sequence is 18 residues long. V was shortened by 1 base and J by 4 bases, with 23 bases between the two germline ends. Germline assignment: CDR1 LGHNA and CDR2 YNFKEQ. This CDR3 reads CASSQVSFTENAGYEQYF. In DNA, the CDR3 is TGTGCCAGCAGCCAAGTATCTTTTACCGAGAATGCAGGGTACGAGCAGTACTTC.

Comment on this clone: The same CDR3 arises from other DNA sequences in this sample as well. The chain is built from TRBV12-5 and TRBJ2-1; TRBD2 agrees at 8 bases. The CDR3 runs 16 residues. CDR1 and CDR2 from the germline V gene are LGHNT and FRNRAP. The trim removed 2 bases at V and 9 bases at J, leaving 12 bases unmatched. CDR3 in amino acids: CASGLLAGPSIGEQFF. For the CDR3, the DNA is TGTGCTAGTGGTTTGTTAGCGGGACCGAGTATTGGTGAGCAGTTCTTC.